This T cell receptor (beta chain) emerged from a study of shared clonotypes between healthy human individuals. The V gene lost 4 bases and the J gene lost 9 bases, with 16 bases spanning the gap. CDR3 size: 14 residues. From germline, CDR1 is MNHEY and CDR2 SMNVEV (reference sequence). Execution of the assay was at deep level. Using approximately 200 ng DNA, 30,000 or so T cell genomes, the sorted-subset replicate PCRs were run. In the original processing: Because ImmunoSEQ provided only junction sequences with no quality scores, the filtering differed. Libraries were prepared by immunoSEQ multiplex PCR; TCRdb keeps only in-frame clonotypes and omits some of them. V and J calls and clone size are copied from that table; D and trimming were computed from the DNA. The sample has some 2.4 million clones; roughly 93% are singletons.

The rearrangement links TRBV27 to TRBJ1-5; D uncertain. Sequencing input: naive CD4+ T cells from PBMCs. The subset was: CD45RA+ positively selected. The source of this sequence is a young man in good health. Some clones in this sample may be carry-over from other donors' samples. CDR3: CASSSASRSWPQHF. CDR3 bases: TGTGCCAGCAGTTCAGCGAGCAGATCATGGCCCCAGCATTTT.